A selection of T cell receptor beta chains follows, all from one sample in a study of blood T cell repertoires in COVID-19. The protocol was immunoSEQ multiplex PCR, while the TCRdb copy is restricted to in-frame clones and leaves out a portion. This repertoire shows 250,000 to 300,000 clones, 75% to 90% found once; its top ten account for 2.2%. Sequencing was done on a sample of peripheral blood. The receptor source for this set is a woman between 45 and 65 years old who had recovered from COVID-19. The CDR3 runs from the conserved cysteine through the conserved F or W. The order of the fields is CDR3 protein, CDR3 length, V gene, clone size, J gene. Rows give clone size only sometimes, using once, few, many, or a class for an expanded clone.

CASSQGTSGPTSTDTQYF,18,TRBV7-9,.,TRBJ2-3
CASSVGSTDTQYF,13,TRBV9,.,TRBJ2-3
CASSPGLSTDTQYF,14,TRBV6-6,once,TRBJ2-3
CASSSGTGGHYEQYF,15,TRBV5-1,.,TRBJ2-7
CAWSAGEFTEAFF,13,TRBV30,.,TRBJ1-1
CASSLEGVGTKNIQYF,16,TRBV5-4,.,TRBJ2-4
CASSRGGATEAFF,13,TRBV5-6,.,TRBJ1-1
CASSQGTGNYEQYF,14,TRBV3-1/TRBV3-2,.,TRBJ2-7
CASSSHLGRGRRDYGYTF,18,TRBV7-2,.,TRBJ1-2
CASSLATLWTSGSSYEQYF,19,TRBV7-2,.,TRBJ2-7
CASSLIGQDYEQYF,14,TRBV5-1,once,TRBJ2-7
CSASGGLAGDSPYEQYF,17,TRBV20-1,.,TRBJ2-7
CASIGHLNTEAFF,13,TRBV19,.,TRBJ1-1
CASGPPPTGSRGEQYF,16,TRBV5-1,.,TRBJ2-7
CASSLSPGSIGELFF,15,TRBV5-1,.,TRBJ2-2
CASSFGQYEQYF,12,TRBV5-5,.,TRBJ2-7
CAWSGGQGQPQHF,13,TRBV30,.,TRBJ1-5
CAWSRPNQPQHF,12,TRBV30,.,TRBJ1-5
CASSQEAANSPLHF,14,TRBV4-3,.,TRBJ1-6
CASSLGGLYTEAFF,14,TRBV27,.,TRBJ1-1
CASAETGLNTEAFF,14,TRBV7-9,once,TRBJ1-1
CASSQDERQGFYEQYF,16,TRBV4-3,.,TRBJ2-7
CASSPPDSSSREKLFF,16,TRBV5-1,once,TRBJ1-4
CASRNIAGGPPGETQYF,17,TRBV25-1,.,TRBJ2-5
CASSVGTSGGELFF,14,TRBV9,.,TRBJ2-2
CASSISSGEDKSNQPQHF,18,TRBV19,.,TRBJ1-5
CAWTRDREFGFRGNSPLHF,19,TRBV30,.,TRBJ1-6
CASSPGTGQASKPQHF,16,TRBV19,.,TRBJ1-5
CASSRGTVSSGNTIYF,16,TRBV7-2,once,TRBJ1-3
CASSHITGRETQYF,14,TRBV14,.,TRBJ2-5
CRSRTGFVDEQFF,13,TRBV10-1,.,TRBJ2-1
CASSLTGPYGYTF,13,TRBV28,once,TRBJ1-2
CASSSGEDNEKLFF,14,TRBV13,.,TRBJ1-4
CASSQDLAGEAQYF,14,TRBV4-3,.,TRBJ2-7
CASRDTGTGSEAFF,14,TRBV28,.,TRBJ1-1
CASGLGIGEWGYNEQFF,17,TRBV12-5,.,TRBJ2-1
CASSPTSTSGGYNEQFF,17,TRBV7-6,.,TRBJ2-1
CASSVDPGGSYNEQFF,16,TRBV9,.,TRBJ2-1
CASSSQMTGVEAFF,14,TRBV7-8,.,TRBJ1-1
CASSQEPYSYGYTF,14,TRBV4-1,once,TRBJ1-2
CASRTAGTTLREAIQYF,17,TRBV28,.,TRBJ2-4
CAWYRDRVVGYGYTF,15,TRBV30,.,TRBJ1-2
CASSFAQGTEAFF,13,TRBV7-2,.,TRBJ1-1
CASSQEGQGGYEQYF,15,TRBV4-3,.,TRBJ2-7
CATSEGGSYYNEQFF,15,TRBV24-1,.,TRBJ2-1